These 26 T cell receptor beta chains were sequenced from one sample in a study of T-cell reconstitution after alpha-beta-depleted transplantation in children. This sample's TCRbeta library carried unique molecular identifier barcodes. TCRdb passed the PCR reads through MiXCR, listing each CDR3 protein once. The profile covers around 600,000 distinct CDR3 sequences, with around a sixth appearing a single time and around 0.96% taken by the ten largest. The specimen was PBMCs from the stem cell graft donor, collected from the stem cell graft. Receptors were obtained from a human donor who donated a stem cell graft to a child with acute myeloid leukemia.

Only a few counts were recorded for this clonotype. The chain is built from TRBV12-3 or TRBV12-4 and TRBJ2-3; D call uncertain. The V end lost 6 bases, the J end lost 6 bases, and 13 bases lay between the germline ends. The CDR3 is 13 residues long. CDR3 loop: CASSSYRSDTQYF. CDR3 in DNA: TGTGCCAGCAGCTCGTACCGCTCCGATACGCAGTATTTT.

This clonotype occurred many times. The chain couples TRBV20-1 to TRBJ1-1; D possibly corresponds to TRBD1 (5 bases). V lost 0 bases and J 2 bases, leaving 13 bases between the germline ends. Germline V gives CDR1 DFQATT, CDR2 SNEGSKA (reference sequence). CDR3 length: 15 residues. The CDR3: CSAREGVGINTEAFF. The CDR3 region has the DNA TGCAGTGCTAGAGAAGGGGTTGGTATTAACACTGAAGCTTTCTTT.

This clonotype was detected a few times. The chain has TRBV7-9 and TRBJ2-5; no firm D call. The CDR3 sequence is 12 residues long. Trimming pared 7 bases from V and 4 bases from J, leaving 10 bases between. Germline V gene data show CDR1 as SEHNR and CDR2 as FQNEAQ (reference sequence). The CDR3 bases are TGTGCCAGCACCCTCGGCCGAGAGACCCAGTACTTC. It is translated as CASTLGRETQYF. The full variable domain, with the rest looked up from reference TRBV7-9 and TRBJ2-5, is DTGVSQNPRHKITKRGQNVTFRCDPISEHNRLYWYRQTLGQGPEFLTYFQNEAQLEKSRLLSDRFSAERPKGSFSTLEIQRTEQGDSAMYLCASTLGRETQYFGPGTRLLVL.

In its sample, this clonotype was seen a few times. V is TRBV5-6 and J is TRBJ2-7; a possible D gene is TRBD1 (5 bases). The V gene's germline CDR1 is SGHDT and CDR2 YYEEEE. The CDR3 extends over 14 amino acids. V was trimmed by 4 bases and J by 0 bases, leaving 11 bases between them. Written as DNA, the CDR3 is TGTGCCAGCAGCGCAGGGTCGAGCTCCTACGAGCAGTACGTC. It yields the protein CASSAGSSSYEQYV.

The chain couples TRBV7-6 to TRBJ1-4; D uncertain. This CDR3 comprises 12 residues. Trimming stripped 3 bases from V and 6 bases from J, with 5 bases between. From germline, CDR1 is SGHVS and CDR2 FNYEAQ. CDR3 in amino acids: CASSLPYEKLFF. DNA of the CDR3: TGTGCCAGCAGCTTGCCTTATGAAAAACTGTTTTTT.

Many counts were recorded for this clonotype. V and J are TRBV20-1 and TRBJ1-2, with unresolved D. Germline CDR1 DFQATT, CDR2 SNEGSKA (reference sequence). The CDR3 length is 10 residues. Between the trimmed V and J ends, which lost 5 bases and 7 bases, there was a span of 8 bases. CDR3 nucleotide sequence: TGCAGTGCTTACAGTTTTGGCTACACCTTC. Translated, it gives CSAYSFGYTF.

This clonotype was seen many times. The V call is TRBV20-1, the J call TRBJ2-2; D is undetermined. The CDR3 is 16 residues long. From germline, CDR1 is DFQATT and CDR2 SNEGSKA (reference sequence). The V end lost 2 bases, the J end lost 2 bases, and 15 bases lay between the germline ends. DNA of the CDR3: TGCAGTGCTAGACCAGCTGGGCTACTAAACACCGGGGAGCTGTTTTTT. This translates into CSARPAGLLNTGELFF.

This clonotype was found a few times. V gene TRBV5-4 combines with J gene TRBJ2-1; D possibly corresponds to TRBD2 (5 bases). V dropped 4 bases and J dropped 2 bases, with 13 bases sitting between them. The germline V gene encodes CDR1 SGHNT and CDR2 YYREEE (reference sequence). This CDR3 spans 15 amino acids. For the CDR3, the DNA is TGTGCCAGCAGCGCCGGAGGAGCGGCCTACAATGAGCAGTTCTTC. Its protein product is CASSAGGAAYNEQFF.

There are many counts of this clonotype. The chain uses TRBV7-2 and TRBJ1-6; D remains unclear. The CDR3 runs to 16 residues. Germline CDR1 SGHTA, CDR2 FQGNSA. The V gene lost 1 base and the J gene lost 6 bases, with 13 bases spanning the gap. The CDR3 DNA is TGTGCCAGCAGCTTAGTCGCCGGACGACCTAATTCACCCCTCCACTTT. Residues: CASSLVAGRPNSPLHF. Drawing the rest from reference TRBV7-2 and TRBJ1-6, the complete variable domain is GAGVSQSPSNKVTEKGKDVELRCDPISGHTALYWYRQSLGQGLEFLIYFQGNSAPDKSGLPSDRFSAERTGGSVSTLTIQRTQQEDSAVYLCASSLVAGRPNSPLHFGNGTRLTVT.

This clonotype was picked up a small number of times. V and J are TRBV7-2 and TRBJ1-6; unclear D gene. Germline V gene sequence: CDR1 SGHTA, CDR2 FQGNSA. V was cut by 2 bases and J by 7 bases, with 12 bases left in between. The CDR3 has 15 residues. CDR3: CASSLMNVGNSPLHF. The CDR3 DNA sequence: TGTGCCAGCAGCTTAATGAACGTCGGGAATTCACCCCTCCACTTT.

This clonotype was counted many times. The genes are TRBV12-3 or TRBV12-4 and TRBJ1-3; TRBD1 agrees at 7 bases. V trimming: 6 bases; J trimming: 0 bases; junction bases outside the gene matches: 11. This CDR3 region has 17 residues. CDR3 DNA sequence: TGTGCCAGCAGGATGTCGACAGGGTTCCCCTCTGGAAACACCATATATTTT. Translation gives CASRMSTGFPSGNTIYF.

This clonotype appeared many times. CDR3 coding DNA: TGTGCCAGCAGACCCGTAGCACGCGAGACCCAGTACTTC. This sequence encodes CASRPVARETQYF. The chain uses TRBV12-3 or TRBV12-4 and TRBJ2-5; D uncertain. V gave up 6 bases and J gave up 5 bases, with 13 bases separating them. The CDR3 is made up of 13 amino acids.

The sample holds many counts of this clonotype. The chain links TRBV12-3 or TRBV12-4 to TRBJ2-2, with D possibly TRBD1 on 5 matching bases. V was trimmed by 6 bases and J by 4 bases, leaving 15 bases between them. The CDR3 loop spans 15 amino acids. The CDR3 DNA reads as TGTGCCAGCAGCCGGACAATTAGTGTCACCGGGGAGCTGTTTTTT. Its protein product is CASSRTISVTGELFF.

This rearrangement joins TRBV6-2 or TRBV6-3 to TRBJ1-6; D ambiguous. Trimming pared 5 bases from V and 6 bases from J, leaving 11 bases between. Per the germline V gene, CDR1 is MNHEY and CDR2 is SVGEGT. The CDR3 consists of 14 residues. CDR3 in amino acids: CASSPRYPNSPLHF. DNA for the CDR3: TGTGCCAGCAGTCCCCGCTATCCTAATTCACCCCTCCACTTT.

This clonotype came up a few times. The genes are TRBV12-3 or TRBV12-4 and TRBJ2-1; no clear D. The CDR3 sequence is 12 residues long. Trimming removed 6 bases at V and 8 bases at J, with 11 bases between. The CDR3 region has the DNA TGTGCCAGCAGCTCCCCCAGCTATGAGCAGTTCTTC. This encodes CASSSPSYEQFF.

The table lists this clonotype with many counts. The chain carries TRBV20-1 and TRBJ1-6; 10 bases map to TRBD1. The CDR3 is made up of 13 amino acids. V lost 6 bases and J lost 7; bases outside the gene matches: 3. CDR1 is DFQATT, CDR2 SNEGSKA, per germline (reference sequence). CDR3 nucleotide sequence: TGCAGTGCACAGGGACAGGGGAATTCACCCCTCCACTTT. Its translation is CSAQGQGNSPLHF.

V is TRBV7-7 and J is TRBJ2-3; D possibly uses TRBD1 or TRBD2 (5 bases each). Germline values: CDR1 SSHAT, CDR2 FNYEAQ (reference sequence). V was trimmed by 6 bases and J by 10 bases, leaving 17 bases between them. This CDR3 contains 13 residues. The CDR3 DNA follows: TGTGCCAGCAGTAGGGACCCCGGTAGACCGCAGTATTTT. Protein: CASSRDPGRPQYF.

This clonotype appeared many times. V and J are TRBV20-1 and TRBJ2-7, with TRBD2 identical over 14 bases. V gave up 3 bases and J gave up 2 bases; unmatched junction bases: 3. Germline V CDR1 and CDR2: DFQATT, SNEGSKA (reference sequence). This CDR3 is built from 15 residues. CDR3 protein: CSASGTSGGPYEQYV. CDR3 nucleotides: TGCAGTGCTAGTGGGACTAGCGGGGGACCCTACGAGCAGTACGTC.

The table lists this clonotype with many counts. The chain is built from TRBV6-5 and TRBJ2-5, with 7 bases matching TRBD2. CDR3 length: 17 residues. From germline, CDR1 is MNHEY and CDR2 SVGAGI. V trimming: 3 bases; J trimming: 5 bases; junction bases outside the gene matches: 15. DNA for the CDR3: TGTGCCAGCAGTTATGGGGCTAGCGGTATAGGGCGGGAGACCCAGTACTTC. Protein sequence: CASSYGASGIGRETQYF.

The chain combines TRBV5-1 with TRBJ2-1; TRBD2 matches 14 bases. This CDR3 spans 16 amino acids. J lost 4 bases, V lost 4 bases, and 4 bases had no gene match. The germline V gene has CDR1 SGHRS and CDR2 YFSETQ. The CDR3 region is CASSVGLAGAYNEQFF. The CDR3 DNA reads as TGCGCCAGCAGCGTGGGACTAGCGGGGGCATACAATGAGCAGTTCTTC.

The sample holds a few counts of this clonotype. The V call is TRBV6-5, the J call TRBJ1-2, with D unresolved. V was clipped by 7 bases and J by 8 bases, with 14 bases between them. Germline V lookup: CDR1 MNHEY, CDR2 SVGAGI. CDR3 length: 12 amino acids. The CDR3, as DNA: TGTGCCAGCAAGCGGGGTGGGCACGGCTACACCTTC. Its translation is CASKRGGHGYTF.

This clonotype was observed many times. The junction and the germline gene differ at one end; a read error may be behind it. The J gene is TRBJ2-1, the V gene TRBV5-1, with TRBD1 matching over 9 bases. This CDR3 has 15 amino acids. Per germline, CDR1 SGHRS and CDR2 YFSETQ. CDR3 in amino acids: CASSLGTGSYNEQFF. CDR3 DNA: TGTGCCAGCAGCTTAGGGACAGGGTCCTACAATGAGCAGTTCTTC. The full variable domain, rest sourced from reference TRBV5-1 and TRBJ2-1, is KAGVTQTPRYLIKTRGQQVTLSCSPISGHRSVSWYQQTPGQGLQFLFEYFSETQRNKGNFPGRFSGRQFSNSRSEMNVSTLELGDSALYLCASSLGTGSYNEQFFGPGTRLTVL.

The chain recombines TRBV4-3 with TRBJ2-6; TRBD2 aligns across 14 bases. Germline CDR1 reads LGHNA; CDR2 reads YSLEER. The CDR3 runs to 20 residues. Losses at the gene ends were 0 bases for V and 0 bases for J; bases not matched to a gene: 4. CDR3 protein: CASSQEGLAGALSGANVLTF. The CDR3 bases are TGCGCCAGCAGCCAAGAGGGACTAGCGGGGGCCCTCTCTGGGGCCAACGTCCTGACTTTC.

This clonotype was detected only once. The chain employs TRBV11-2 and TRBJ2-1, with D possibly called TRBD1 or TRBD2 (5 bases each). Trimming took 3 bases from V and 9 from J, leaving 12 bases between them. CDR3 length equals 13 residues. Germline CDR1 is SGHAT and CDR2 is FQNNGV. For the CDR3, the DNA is TGTGCCAGCAGCTTTGGGGGTTCGGGTGAGCAGTTCTTC. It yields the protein CASSFGGSGEQFF.

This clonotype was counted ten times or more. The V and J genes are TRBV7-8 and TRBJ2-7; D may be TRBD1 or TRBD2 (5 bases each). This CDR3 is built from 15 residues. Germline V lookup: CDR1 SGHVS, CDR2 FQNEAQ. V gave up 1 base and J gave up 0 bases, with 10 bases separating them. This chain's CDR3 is CASSLEPGSSYEQYV. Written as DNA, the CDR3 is TGTGCCAGCAGCTTAGAGCCAGGGAGCTCCTACGAGCAGTACGTC.

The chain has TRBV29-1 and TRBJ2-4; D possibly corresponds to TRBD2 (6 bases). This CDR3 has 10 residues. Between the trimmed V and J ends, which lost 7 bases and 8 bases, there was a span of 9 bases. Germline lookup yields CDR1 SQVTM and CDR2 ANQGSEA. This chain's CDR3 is CSAGGDIQYF. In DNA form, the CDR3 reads TGCAGCGCCGGAGGGGACATTCAGTACTTC.